The clone carrying this T cell receptor (beta chain) qualifies as large. Its antigen is undetermined. Germline CDR1 and CDR2: SEHNR and FQNEAQ (reference sequence). V was pared by 3 bases and J by 5 bases, with 14 bases between. This CDR3 contains 14 residues. The sample comes from a study of T cell repertoires in ileal Crohn's disease. Only in-frame clones appear in the TCRdb table, and some are missing; sequencing was by immunoSEQ multiplex PCR. Found here are over 9,000 clones, 80% to 90% of them singletons; the top ten hold approximately 15%. Findings of the study overall: Active smokers at surgery had more clonal expansions than non-smokers. Clonality above 26.8% at surgery always came with endoscopic recurrence.

The sample's time point: neoterminal ileum biopsy at postoperative endoscopy, about 6 months after surgery. The chain uses TRBV7-9 and TRBJ2-7, with a weak D call TRBD1 (5 bases). The TCR was taken from an adult with Crohn's disease. The specimen sequenced was ileal tissue. For the CDR3, the DNA is TGTGCCAGCAGCTTGGATGGCAGGGCTAACGAGCAGTACTTC. Translated: CASSLDGRANEQYF.